This TCR beta chain appears in the sequencing data of a study of T cells in Graves' hyperthyroidism and ophthalmopathy. Regarding the study as a whole: Among clonotypes expanded in thyroid above 0.001, most were also found in blood.

Patients aged 18 to 65 with hyperthyroidism were newly diagnosed, with duration under 2 months. Every diagnosis used clinical symptoms, serum thyroxine and TRAb, thyroid ultrasound and orbital computed tomography. It was RNA transcripts that yielded the amplified TCR beta CDR3 regions. First-round RT-PCR with HTBI primers amplified the TCR CDR3 region. A single record per CDR3 protein comes from TCRdb applying MiXCR to the multiplex PCR reads. The sample includes tens of thousands of distinct CDR3 sequences, under 55% of them seen just once. Looked up from germline, CDR1 is SGHVS and CDR2 is FQNEAQ. CDR3 length: 14 residues. V shed 3 bases and J shed 0 bases, with 7 bases lying between them. Relative to its sample, this clonotype is medium-sized. Its antigen remains unidentified.

This clonotype was sampled from a woman aged 30 to 39 with Graves' hyperthyroidism. This rearrangement joins TRBV7-8 to TRBJ2-3, with D uncertain. Sample: blood. The CDR3 coding sequence is TGTGCCAGCAGCTTCTTGCCTAGCACAGATACGCAGTATTTT. Translating it yields CASSFLPSTDTQYF.